This TCR beta chain was observed in a study of blood T cell repertoires in COVID-19. Overall study context: COVID-19 samples from acute and convalescent phases originated in the United States, Italy and Spain. T cells, B-cell-depleted T cells, or PBMCs provided the cDNA or gDNA that served as material.

This clone was observed many times. From germline, CDR1 is SGHTA and CDR2 FQGTGA. The CDR3 contains 17 residues. V lost 4 bases and J lost 6; bases outside the gene matches: 12. Seattle researchers signed up patients amid active infection and tracked them longitudinally. Source study methods: Estimation of nucleated cell counts relied on the amplification of reference gene primers. Sequencing used immunoSEQ multiplex PCR; TCRdb keeps in-frame clones, though not all of them. The DNA gave D and trimming, while V, J and clone size come from that table. Of under 550,000 clones in the sample, roughly 90% were seen once.

Sequenced sample: peripheral blood. This rearrangement joins TRBV7-3 to TRBJ2-2; 9 nucleotides line up with TRBD2. This receptor was identified in a man between 18 and 35 years old with COVID-19, enrolled during active disease. The CDR3 DNA is TGTGCCAGCAGCTCCAGCCTCCTTAGCGGGAGAGCCGGGGAGCTGTTTTTT. This translates into CASSSSLLSGRAGELFF.